Listed here are 30 T cell receptor beta chains from one sample, sequenced in a study of cytomegalovirus exposure and HLA in healthy donors. Primers: 60 Vbeta forward and 13 Jbeta reverse. Sequencing used immunoSEQ multiplex PCR; TCRdb keeps in-frame clones, though not all of them. In the table there are approximately 190,000 clones, roughly 74% of which are singletons. Material: PBMCs. The receptors here all came from a woman under 40 in good health and CMV-seropositive.

The CDR3 protein is CASSNRDFYNEQFF. CDR3 nucleotide sequence: TGTGCCAGCAGCAACCGGGACTTCTACAATGAGCAGTTCTTC. The V call is TRBV7-9, the J call TRBJ2-1; a weak D match, TRBD2 (6 bases). CDR3 size: 14 residues. Trimming shortened V by 5 bases and J by 3 bases, and 11 bases separated the two germline ends. Germline CDR1 reads SEHNR; CDR2 reads FQNEAQ (reference sequence). The variable domain in full, with the rest retrieved from reference TRBV7-9 and TRBJ2-1, is DTGVSQNPRHKITKRGQNVTFRCDPISEHNRLYWYRQTLGQGPEFLTYFQNEAQLEKSRLLSDRFSAERPKGSFSTLEIQRTEQGDSAMYLCASSNRDFYNEQFFGPGTRLTVL.

CDR3 protein: CASESPGNGANVLTF. The CDR3 bases are TGTGCCAGCGAATCCCCGGGGAATGGAGCCAACGTCCTGACTTTC. The rearrangement joins TRBV13 to TRBJ2-6, with D possibly TRBD2 on 5 matching bases. CDR3 length: 15 residues. The ends were cut back, 8 bases at V and 7 bases at J, with 18 bases in the middle. Germline V gene lookup returns CDR1 PRHDT and CDR2 FYEKMQ (reference sequence).

Remarks on this clone: Its ends do not fully match the called genes, so a read error is possible. The gene calls are TRBV7-9 and TRBJ2-7, with D hard to call. Germline-derived CDR1 and CDR2 are SEHNR and FQNEAQ (reference sequence). The CDR3 totals 12 residues. CDR3 nucleotide sequence: TGTTCCAGCAGCTTATTGGAGTCCGAGCAGTACTTC. It yields the protein CSSSLLESEQYF.

This clone was observed a handful of times. V is TRBV5-6 and J is TRBJ1-2, with no clear D. There are 11 residues in the CDR3. In germline, CDR1 is SGHDT, CDR2 YYEEEE. V was pared by 3 bases and J by 5 bases, with 5 bases between. The CDR3 nucleotides are TGTGCCAGCAGCTCCCTGTATGGCTACACCTTC. This gives the protein CASSSLYGYTF.

This chain joins TRBV4-1 and TRBJ2-1; 11 bases are shared with TRBD2. V trimming: 4 bases; J trimming: 7 bases; junction bases outside the gene matches: 12. CDR1 is MGHRA, CDR2 YSYEKL, per germline. This CDR3 contains 17 residues. The CDR3 loop is CASSLLAGGPAGNEQFF. The CDR3 DNA follows: TGCGCCAGCAGCCTCCTAGCGGGGGGTCCCGCGGGAAATGAGCAGTTCTTC.

V is TRBV2 and J is TRBJ2-5, with D possibly TRBD2 on 6 matching bases. Germline V CDR1 and CDR2: SNHLY, FYNNEI. Trimming cost V 4 bases and J 5 bases, with 11 bases left between them. The CDR3 runs 13 residues. The CDR3, as DNA: TGTGCCAGCAGTGGGGGGGTGGGGGAGACCCAGTACTTC. Its protein product is CASSGGVGETQYF.

This chain links TRBV5-4 with TRBJ1-1, with 8 bases identical to TRBD1. After removal of 3 bases from V and 8 bases from J, the junction contained 9 bases not matched to a gene. Germline values: CDR1 SGHNT, CDR2 YYREEE (reference sequence). This CDR3 has 14 residues. The CDR3 sequence: CASSWGQALMEAFF. The CDR3 DNA is TGTGCCAGCAGCTGGGGACAGGCGCTGATGGAAGCTTTCTTT.

V and J are TRBV19 and TRBJ2-1; TRBD2 aligns across 10 bases. The CDR3 is made up of 16 amino acids. Trimming removed 6 bases from V and 4 bases from J; junction bases left unmatched: 9. The germline gives CDR1 LNHDA, CDR2 SQIVND (reference sequence). The CDR3 here is CASSPRPSGGYNEQFF. The CDR3 coding sequence is TGTGCCAGTAGCCCGAGACCTAGCGGGGGTTACAATGAGCAGTTCTTC.

A few counts support this clone. The CDR3 loop reads CASSPPLNNEQFF. The DNA for the CDR3 is TGTGCCAGCAGCCCGCCGCTAAACAATGAGCAGTTCTTC. The chain carries TRBV7-9 and TRBJ2-1; D is undetermined. The germline CDR1 and CDR2 sequences are SEHNR and FQNEAQ (reference sequence). The V gene lost 5 bases and the J gene lost 5 bases, with 10 bases spanning the gap. This CDR3 comprises 13 residues.

J is TRBJ1-3 and V is TRBV9, with D possibly matching TRBD1 (5 bases). The V end was cut by 9 bases, the J end by 4 bases, with 14 bases between. This CDR3 has 13 residues. CDR1 and CDR2 (germline): SGDLS, YYNGEE. DNA for the CDR3: TGTGCCACAAAACCAAGGGGAGGAAACACCATATATTTT. Translating gives CATKPRGGNTIYF.

This chain links TRBV5-1 with TRBJ1-2; 9 nucleotides agree with TRBD1. The V gene end was trimmed by 4 bases and the J gene end by 2 bases; junction bases not matched to a gene: 15. Germline CDR1 and CDR2: SGHRS and YFSETQ. The CDR3 runs 18 residues. The CDR3 sequence: CASSTPLLTGGLNYGYTF. The CDR3 DNA sequence: TGCGCCAGCAGCACCCCGTTATTGACAGGGGGACTAAACTATGGCTACACCTTC.

The gene calls are TRBV5-1 and TRBJ1-1; possible D gene TRBD1, 5 bases. Germline loops: CDR1 SGHRS, CDR2 YFSETQ. This CDR3 contains 14 residues. V was pared by 0 bases and J by 0 bases, with 6 bases between. The CDR3 spells CASSLAGMNTEAFF. DNA of the CDR3: TGCGCCAGCAGCTTGGCAGGGATGAACACTGAAGCTTTCTTT.

The V gene is TRBV28, the J gene TRBJ2-1, with a possible D match to TRBD2 (6 bases). Germline CDR1 is MDHEN and CDR2 is SYDVKM. The V end lost 8 bases, the J end lost 7 bases, and 12 bases lay between the germline ends. This CDR3 region has 12 residues. CDR3 region: CASSHRGNEQFF. The CDR3 DNA reads as TGTGCCAGCTCCCACCGGGGGAATGAGCAGTTCTTC.

V is TRBV6-5 and J is TRBJ1-1; TRBD1 is a possible D gene (6 bases). In germline, CDR1 is MNHEY, CDR2 SVGAGI. The CDR3 covers 13 residues. Trimming shortened V by 8 bases and J by 4 bases, and 14 bases separated the two germline ends. The DNA of the CDR3 is TGTGCCAGCGGATTGACAGGCGGCACTGAAGCTTTCTTT. As protein: CASGLTGGTEAFF.

This clone has a handful of counts. The chain couples TRBV19 to TRBJ2-1, with D perhaps matching TRBD2 (6 bases). In germline, CDR1 is LNHDA, CDR2 SQIVND (reference sequence). Trimming left V 1 base short and J 4 bases short, with 14 bases between. The CDR3 contains 16 residues. CDR3 coding DNA: TGTGCCAGTAGTATAGTAAAGGAGGGCCTGTACAATGAGCAGTTCTTC. Residues: CASSIVKEGLYNEQFF.

The chain is built from TRBV6-5 and TRBJ1-2; D unresolved. V was cut by 5 bases and J by 8 bases, with 21 bases left in between. The length of the CDR3 is 15 residues. Germline CDR1 reads MNHEY; CDR2 reads SVGAGI. The CDR3 here is CASSPTLTGLAGYTF. CDR3 nucleotide sequence: TGTGCCAGCAGTCCCACCCTGACCGGGTTGGCGGGCTACACCTTC.

In DNA form, the CDR3 reads TGTGCCAGCAGAAGAACTAGCGGGGGCAATGAGCAGTTCTTC. It specifies CASRRTSGGNEQFF. The chain has TRBV6-1 and TRBJ2-1, with 11 bases matching TRBD2. Germline lookup yields CDR1 MNHNS and CDR2 SASEGT. The CDR3 is made up of 14 amino acids. V was pared by 6 bases and J by 6 bases, with 4 bases of the junction left unmatched.

The chain couples TRBV6-6 to TRBJ1-6; D possibly corresponds to TRBD1 (5 bases). There are 14 residues in the CDR3. The V end was cut by 8 bases, the J end by 4 bases, with 12 bases between. Germline V CDR1 and CDR2: MNHNY, SVGAGI (reference sequence). This CDR3 reads CASWGGFYNSPLHF. For the CDR3, the DNA is TGTGCCAGCTGGGGGGGGTTTTATAATTCACCCCTCCACTTT.

With respect to this clone: One end of the junction varies from germline; a read error may be responsible. The chain combines TRBV7-8 with TRBJ1-5; TRBD1 might be the D (5 bases). Germline CDR1 and CDR2: SGHVS and FQNEAQ. The CDR3 has 15 amino acids. Here the CDR3 DNA reads TGTGCCAGCAGCTTAGATCGGGGGAGCACTCAGCCCCAGCATTTT. Translated: CASSLDRGSTQPQHF. Looking up the rest from reference TRBV7-8 and TRBJ1-5 gives the full variable domain: GAGVSQSPRYKVAKRGQDVALRCDPISGHVSLFWYQQALGQGPEFLTYFQNEAQLDKSGLPSDRFFAERPEGSVSTLKIQRTQQEDSAVYLCASSLDRGSTQPQHFGDGTRLSIL.

This clone was counted a few times. This sequence joins TRBV18 and TRBJ1-3, with D tentatively TRBD1 (5 bases). The CDR3 runs 14 residues. Germline V gene data show CDR1 as KGHSH and CDR2 as LQKENI. V gave up 2 bases and J gave up 5 bases, with 10 bases separating them. The CDR3 nucleotides are TGTGCCAGCTCACCATGGGAGGACAGAAACACCATATATTTT. Its protein is CASSPWEDRNTIYF.

The chain joins TRBV19 to TRBJ2-7, with TRBD1 matching over 7 bases. The V gene's germline CDR1 is LNHDA and CDR2 SQIVND (reference sequence). This CDR3 has 13 residues. Unmatched junction bases numbered 6, after V lost 8 bases and J lost 2 bases. CDR3 protein: CASGAGTAYEQYF. The CDR3 bases are TGTGCCAGTGGGGCCGGGACAGCCTACGAGCAGTACTTC. The entire variable domain, with the rest obtained from reference TRBV19 and TRBJ2-7, is as follows: DGGITQSPKYLFRKEGQNVTLSCEQNLNHDAMYWYRQDPGQGLRLIYYSQIVNDFQKGDIAEGYSVSREKKESFPLTVTSAQKNPTAFYLCASGAGTAYEQYFGPGTRLTVT.

V is TRBV27 and J is TRBJ2-7, with unresolved D. V was cut by 6 bases and J by 6 bases, with 9 bases left in between. The germline V gene has CDR1 MNHEY and CDR2 SMNVEV (reference sequence). This CDR3 has 11 amino acids. DNA of the CDR3: TGTGCCAGCAGCAGAGGAAGCGAGCAGTACTTC. Its translation is CASSRGSEQYF.

The table lists this clone with a count of one. The V and J genes are TRBV27 and TRBJ1-2; D remains unclear. This CDR3 is 13 amino acids long. The ends were cut back, 6 bases at V and 8 bases at J, with 16 bases in the middle. The germline CDR1 and CDR2 sequences are MNHEY and SMNVEV (reference sequence). The CDR3 is CASRPLPREGYTF. For the CDR3, the DNA is TGTGCCAGCAGACCACTTCCACGGGAAGGCTACACCTTC.

The chain couples TRBV7-9 to TRBJ2-1; 10 bases fit TRBD2. V was clipped by 4 bases and J by 5 bases; unmatched bases: 5. CDR3 size: 15 residues. Germline values: CDR1 SEHNR, CDR2 FQNEAQ (reference sequence). As DNA, the CDR3 is TGTGCCAGCAGCTCACTAGCGGGGCTTCACAATGAGCAGTTCTTC. Translating gives CASSSLAGLHNEQFF.

Here the CDR3 reads CASTIPGHWGYTF. The CDR3 nucleotides are TGTGCCAGCACTATTCCAGGGCATTGGGGCTACACCTTC. V is TRBV5-5 and J is TRBJ1-2; D possibly corresponds to TRBD1 (5 bases). This CDR3 is 13 amino acids long. Trimming removed 6 bases from V and 8 bases from J, with 17 bases in between. CDR1 is SGHKS and CDR2 is YYEKEE in the germline V gene (reference sequence).

The J gene is TRBJ2-7, the V gene TRBV2, with 7 bases identical to TRBD2. CDR3 size: 13 residues. V shed 10 bases, J shed 0 bases, and the junction held 6 bases outside the gene matches. Per the germline V gene, CDR1 is SNHLY and CDR2 is FYNNEI. The CDR3 spells CATASGSSYEQYF. In nucleotides, the CDR3 is TGTGCCACGGCTAGCGGTAGCTCCTACGAGCAGTACTTC.

The chain is built from TRBV5-1 and TRBJ2-5, with a tentative D call TRBD2 (5 bases). From germline, CDR1 is SGHRS and CDR2 YFSETQ. This CDR3 spans 15 amino acids. Trimming removed 0 bases at V and 4 bases at J, with 13 bases between. CDR3: CASSLGGPRGETQYF. The CDR3 DNA reads TGCGCCAGCAGCTTGGGCGGGCCACGGGGAGAGACCCAGTACTTC.

The chain has TRBV27 and TRBJ2-1, with TRBD1 as a possible D gene (5 bases). The CDR3 has 12 residues. Trimming stripped 10 bases from V and 2 bases from J, with 9 bases between. The germline gives CDR1 MNHEY, CDR2 SMNVEV (reference sequence). The chain's CDR3 is CATLTAYNEQFF. CDR3 nucleotide sequence: TGTGCCACCTTGACAGCCTACAATGAGCAGTTCTTC.

This chain connects TRBV7-6 to TRBJ2-3; maybe TRBD2 (7 bases). V was cut by 8 bases and J by 3 bases, with 12 bases left in between. Germline V CDR1 and CDR2: SGHVS, FNYEAQ. CDR3 length equals 13 residues. The CDR3 here is CASGRGATDTQYF. The DNA of the CDR3 is TGTGCCAGCGGGAGGGGGGCGACAGATACGCAGTATTTT.

In this sample, this clone turned up once. The chain joins TRBV4-3 to TRBJ2-5, with D possibly matching TRBD2 (5 bases). V lost 5 bases to trimming and J lost 2 bases, with 15 bases between them. CDR3 size: 15 residues. Looked up from germline, CDR1 is LGHNA and CDR2 is YSLEER. CDR3 region: CASSALLREQETQYF. The CDR3, as DNA: TGCGCCAGCAGCGCATTATTGAGGGAGCAAGAGACCCAGTACTTC.